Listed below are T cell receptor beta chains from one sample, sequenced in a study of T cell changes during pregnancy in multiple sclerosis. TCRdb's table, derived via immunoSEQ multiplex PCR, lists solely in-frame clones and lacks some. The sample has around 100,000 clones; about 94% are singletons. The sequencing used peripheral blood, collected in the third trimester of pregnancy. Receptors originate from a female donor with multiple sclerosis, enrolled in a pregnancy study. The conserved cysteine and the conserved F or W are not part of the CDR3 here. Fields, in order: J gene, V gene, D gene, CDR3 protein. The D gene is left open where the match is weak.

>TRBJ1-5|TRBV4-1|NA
ASSQEHDRYNQPQH
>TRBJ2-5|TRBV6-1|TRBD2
AVLRLAGQETQY
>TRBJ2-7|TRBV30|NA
AWARGGNEQY
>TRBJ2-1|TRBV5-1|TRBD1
ASSSGQGSYNEQF
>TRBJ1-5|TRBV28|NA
ASSFWFDTSSNQPQH
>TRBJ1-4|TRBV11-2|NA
ASSLGGARHEKLF
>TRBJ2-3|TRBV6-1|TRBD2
ASSLGLASPDTQY
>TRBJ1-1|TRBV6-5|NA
ASSYAGTEAF
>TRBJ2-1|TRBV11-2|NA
ASSPRVDGEDEQF
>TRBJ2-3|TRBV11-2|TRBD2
ASSGLAGGGTDTQY
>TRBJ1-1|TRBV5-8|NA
ASSPSRGTEAF
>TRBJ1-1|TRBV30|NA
AWRSDMNTEAF
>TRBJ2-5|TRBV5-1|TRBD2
ASSLGLAGAEETQY
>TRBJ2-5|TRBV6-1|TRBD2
ASSGRGVYETQY
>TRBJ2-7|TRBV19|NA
ASSIGGGHALEQY
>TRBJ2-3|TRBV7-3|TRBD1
ASSSQGADTQY
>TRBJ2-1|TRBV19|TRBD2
ASSKGTSGGNFYEQF
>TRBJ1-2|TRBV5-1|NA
ASSPTGNSHVYT
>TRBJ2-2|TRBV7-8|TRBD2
ASSVLQRDYTGELF
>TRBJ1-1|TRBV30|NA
AWSPSSNTEAF
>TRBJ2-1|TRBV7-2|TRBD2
ASSSRAGGLTSSYNEQF
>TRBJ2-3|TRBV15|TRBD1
ATSSGQGTTQY
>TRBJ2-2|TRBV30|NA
AWSVQLSGELF
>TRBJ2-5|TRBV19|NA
ASSRPGDQETQY
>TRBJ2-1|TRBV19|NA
ASSTGRDPHNEQF
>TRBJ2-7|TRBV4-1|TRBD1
ASSQEVQGASYEQY
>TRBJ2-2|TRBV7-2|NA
ASSLTRYGELF
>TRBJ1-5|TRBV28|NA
ASSLSPDRFYSNQPQH
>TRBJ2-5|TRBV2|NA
ASGPLHRETQY
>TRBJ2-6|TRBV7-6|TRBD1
ASSMLTGEANVLT
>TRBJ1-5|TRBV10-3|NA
AISGAGNQPQH
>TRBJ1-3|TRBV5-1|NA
ASSSETAGNTIY
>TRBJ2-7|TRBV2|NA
ASKLDSTEQY
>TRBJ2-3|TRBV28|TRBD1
ASSSRDSYTDTQY
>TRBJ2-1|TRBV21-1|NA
ASSKGQNEQF
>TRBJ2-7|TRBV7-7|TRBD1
ASSPGQGGPYEQY
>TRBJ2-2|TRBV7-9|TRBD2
ASTHHRGRDTTGELF
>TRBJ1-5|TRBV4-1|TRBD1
ASSQEQGGSQPQH
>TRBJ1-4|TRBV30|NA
AWSVYRLSTNEKLF